A single TCR beta chain is shown here with its context. Some clones are missing from TCRdb's copy, which holds only in-frame ones; the method was immunoSEQ multiplex PCR. The sample has approximately 50,000 clones, 80% to 90% seen once. This sample stems from a study of lymphopenia after photon versus proton radiotherapy. Trimming took 5 bases from V and 0 from J, leaving 17 bases between them. The CDR3 is 16 residues long. Germline V gene data show CDR1 as SEHNR and CDR2 as FQNEAQ (reference sequence). The specimen was peripheral blood, collected from a patient treated with photon-based radiotherapy. This sequence was found in a man between 50 and 59 years old with gastric cancer. The V and J genes are TRBV7-9 and TRBJ2-7; D may correspond to TRBD1 or TRBD2 (5 bases each). CDR3 in DNA: TGTGCCAGCAGCCCCCGAGGTGTTGGGGGCTCCTACGAGCAGTACTTC. It encodes CASSPRGVGGSYEQYF.